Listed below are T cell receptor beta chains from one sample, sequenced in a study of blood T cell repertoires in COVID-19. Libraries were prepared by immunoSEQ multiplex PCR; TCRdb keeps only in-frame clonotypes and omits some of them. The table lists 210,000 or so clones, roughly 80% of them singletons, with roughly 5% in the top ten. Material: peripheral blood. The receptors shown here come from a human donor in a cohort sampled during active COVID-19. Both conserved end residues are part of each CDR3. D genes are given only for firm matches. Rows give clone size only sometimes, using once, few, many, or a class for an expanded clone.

DNA: TGCGCCAGCAGCCAAGATGTGTTACAGCTCAATGAAAAACTGTTTTTT
CDR3: CASSQDVLQLNEKLFF
D: -
size: once
J: TRBJ1-4
V: TRBV4-3

DNA: TGTGCCATCAGTGCCGGTAATGAAAAACTGTTTTTT
CDR3: CAISAGNEKLFF
D: -
size: -
J: TRBJ1-4
V: TRBV10-3

DNA: TGTGCCAGCAGGGGGGGGGCAGGGCAGCCCCAGCATTTT
CDR3: CASRGGAGQPQHF
D: -
size: -
J: TRBJ1-5
V: TRBV28

DNA: TGTGCCAGTAGTACCCGTGGAAACACCATATATTTT
CDR3: CASSTRGNTIYF
D: -
size: -
J: TRBJ1-3
V: TRBV19

DNA: TGTGCCAGCAGTAGACGGACAGGACAGGGTCTCAACTATGGCTACACCTTC
CDR3: CASSRRTGQGLNYGYTF
D: TRBD1
size: -
J: TRBJ1-2
V: TRBV9

DNA: TGTGCCAGCAGCTCGTCTCGCACTGAAGCTTTCTTT
CDR3: CASSSSRTEAFF
D: -
size: -
J: TRBJ1-1
V: TRBV7-8

DNA: TGTGCCAGCACCTACCGAGGTAGCGGGAGGGCCCTGGAGACCCAGTACTTC
CDR3: CASTYRGSGRALETQYF
D: TRBD2
size: -
J: TRBJ2-5
V: TRBV7-8

DNA: TGTGCCACCGGGAGACAGGCGGATGAGCAGTTCTTC
CDR3: CATGRQADEQFF
D: -
size: few
J: TRBJ2-1
V: TRBV24-1

DNA: TGTGCCAGCAGCTTGCACCAGGGTTTTGAGTACTTC
CDR3: CASSLHQGFEYF
D: -
size: -
J: TRBJ2-7
V: TRBV7-9

DNA: TGTGCCAGCAGCTTCCCCGGGACAGTGTATGGCTACACCTTC
CDR3: CASSFPGTVYGYTF
D: TRBD1
size: few
J: TRBJ1-2
V: TRBV5-4

DNA: TGTGCCAGCAGCCAATCACGAGACAGGGGGCCAGAGACCCAGTACTTC
CDR3: CASSQSRDRGPETQYF
D: TRBD1
size: -
J: TRBJ2-5
V: TRBV3-1/TRBV3-2

DNA: TGTGCCAGCAGTTTAGGACTAGCGGGCGAGACCTACAATGAGCAGTTCTTC
CDR3: CASSLGLAGETYNEQFF
D: TRBD2
size: -
J: TRBJ2-1
V: TRBV6-2/TRBV6-3

DNA: TGCGCCAGCAGCTTCTACCGGGGGGCATCAGGGGCCAACGTCCTGACTTTC
CDR3: CASSFYRGASGANVLTF
D: -
size: -
J: TRBJ2-6
V: TRBV5-1

DNA: TGCGCCAGCAGCTTGGCTCAGGGGCCCCCCTATGGCTACACCTTC
CDR3: CASSLAQGPPYGYTF
D: -
size: -
J: TRBJ1-2
V: TRBV5-1

DNA: TGTGCCAGCAGCCTACAGCTTACCTACGAGCAGTACTTC
CDR3: CASSLQLTYEQYF
D: -
size: -
J: TRBJ2-7
V: TRBV6-2/TRBV6-3

DNA: TGTGCCAGCAGCTCACTCGGACTAGCGGGAGACTACGAGCAGTACTTC
CDR3: CASSSLGLAGDYEQYF
D: TRBD2
size: -
J: TRBJ2-7
V: TRBV5-4

DNA: TGTGCCAGCAGCGGGGGGAGACTGACCTACAATGAGCAGTTCTTC
CDR3: CASSGGRLTYNEQFF
D: -
size: -
J: TRBJ2-1
V: TRBV7-9

DNA: TGTGCCAGCAGCTTGCGTAGGGGGCGTGCTAACTATGGCTACACCTTC
CDR3: CASSLRRGRANYGYTF
D: TRBD1
size: -
J: TRBJ1-2
V: TRBV5-6

DNA: TGTGCCTGGAGTTCACTAGGATCCTACGAGCAGTACTTC
CDR3: CAWSSLGSYEQYF
D: -
size: -
J: TRBJ2-7
V: TRBV30

DNA: TGTGCCAGCAGCTTAGAGCAGGGACTCTCTGGAAACACCATATATTTT
CDR3: CASSLEQGLSGNTIYF
D: -
size: -
J: TRBJ1-3
V: TRBV11-2

DNA: TGTGCCAGCAGCGTCGGACAGGGGGCGAATCAGCCCCAGCATTTT
CDR3: CASSVGQGANQPQHF
D: TRBD1
size: few
J: TRBJ1-5
V: TRBV28

DNA: TGTGCCAGCAGTTCTCAGGGGGTAGGCCAAGAGACCCAGTACTTC
CDR3: CASSSQGVGQETQYF
D: TRBD1
size: -
J: TRBJ2-5
V: TRBV28

DNA: TGTGCCAGCAGCTTACAGGGGGCGAATGAAAAACTGTTTTTT
CDR3: CASSLQGANEKLFF
D: TRBD1
size: -
J: TRBJ1-4
V: TRBV11-2

DNA: TGTGCCAGCAGGACCAGCGGGAGCGGCTCCTACGAGCAGTACTTC
CDR3: CASRTSGSGSYEQYF
D: TRBD2
size: -
J: TRBJ2-7
V: TRBV28

DNA: TGTGCCAGCAGCTTCGAGGGAAGAATGGGGCAGTACTTC
CDR3: CASSFEGRMGQYF
D: -
size: -
J: TRBJ2-7
V: TRBV7-9

DNA: TGTGCCAGCAGCTTGGGCGGGGGGAAAAACGAAGCTTTCTTT
CDR3: CASSLGGGKNEAFF
D: -
size: -
J: TRBJ1-1
V: TRBV5-5

DNA: TGTGCCAGCAGCTTACTGACAGGGAGCTCCTACGAGCAGTACTTC
CDR3: CASSLLTGSSYEQYF
D: TRBD1
size: few
J: TRBJ2-7
V: TRBV7-3

DNA: TGTGCCAGCAGTTACTCTCCGGGACAACTTAACTATGGCTACACCTTC
CDR3: CASSYSPGQLNYGYTF
D: -
size: -
J: TRBJ1-2
V: TRBV6-6

DNA: TGTGCCAGCAGCTTGGGGCCCACAGGAAACTATGGCTACACCTTC
CDR3: CASSLGPTGNYGYTF
D: -
size: few
J: TRBJ1-2
V: TRBV5-4